Following are 32 T cell receptor beta chains from one sample sequenced in a study of T cells after yellow fever vaccination. TCRdb re-called the 5' RACE reads through MiXCR, storing one row per CDR3 protein. Here the sample spans about 170,000 distinct CDR3 sequences, 9.5% to 11% being singletons. This material consisted of CD8+ T cells sorted from PBMCs, taken 15 days after the yellow fever booster vaccination. These receptors were obtained from a man aged 18 to 29 who received the YFV17D yellow fever vaccine.

This clonotype was counted only a few times. The rearrangement uses TRBV7-9 and TRBJ1-1, with a possible D match to TRBD1 (5 bases). The V and J ends lost 0 bases and 4 bases respectively, with 12 bases between them. Germline V gene data show CDR1 as SEHNR and CDR2 as FQNEAQ (reference sequence). There are 15 residues in the CDR3. CDR3 nucleotide sequence: TGTGCCAGCAGCTTAGCGCAGGGCGCGAGCACTGAAGCTTTCTTT. It codes for CASSLAQGASTEAFF.

This clonotype was observed a handful of times. The rearrangement links TRBV7-9 to TRBJ2-5; D unclear. Between the trimmed V and J ends, which lost 1 base and 2 bases, there was a span of 8 bases. CDR1 and CDR2 (germline): SEHNR, FQNEAQ (reference sequence). This CDR3 contains 14 residues. The CDR3 loop is CASSLVTLQETQYF. Written as DNA, the CDR3 is TGTGCCAGCAGCTTAGTCACGTTACAAGAGACCCAGTACTTC.

The genes are TRBV4-1 and TRBJ2-5, with D perhaps assigned TRBD1 or TRBD2 (7 bases each). CDR3 length equals 11 residues. Per the germline V gene, CDR1 is MGHRA and CDR2 is YSYEKL. Trimming left V 8 bases short and J 5 bases short, with 9 bases between. CDR3 DNA: TGCGCCAGCCAGGGGGGGGAGACCCAGTACTTC. This translates into CASQGGETQYF.

This clonotype was picked up many times. This rearrangement joins TRBV7-2 to TRBJ2-1, with 10 bases aligning to TRBD2. CDR1 SGHTA and CDR2 FQGNSA come from the germline V gene. CDR3 length: 15 residues. V was clipped by 6 bases and J by 8 bases; unmatched bases: 10. CDR3 loop: CASRVLAGLGDEQFF. DNA of the CDR3: TGTGCCAGCAGAGTACTAGCGGGGTTAGGGGATGAGCAGTTCTTC.

The chain links TRBV29-1 to TRBJ2-1, with unresolved D. Trimming removed 0 bases at V and 1 base at J, with 10 bases between. Germline CDR1 is SQVTM and CDR2 is ANQGSEA. The CDR3 has 15 amino acids. In nucleotides, the CDR3 is TGCAGCGTTGAAGATGACCTACAGTCCTACAATGAGCAGTTCTTC. Its protein product is CSVEDDLQSYNEQFF.

The chain joins TRBV20-1 to TRBJ2-2; possibly TRBD2 for D (6 bases). CDR3 length: 13 amino acids. Deletions cut 8 bases from V and 4 bases from J, with 14 bases between. The germline V gene encodes CDR1 DFQATT and CDR2 SNEGSKA (reference sequence). The CDR3 region is CSTRLGGTGELFF. Here the CDR3 DNA reads TGCAGTACTCGCCTCGGGGGCACCGGGGAGCTGTTTTTT.

A few counts support this clonotype. The gene calls are TRBV9 and TRBJ1-6, with 7 bases matching TRBD1. This CDR3 contains 16 residues. The ends lost 4 bases at V and 0 bases at J; junction bases unmatched: 4. Germline V gene lookup returns CDR1 SGDLS and CDR2 YYNGEE. Here the CDR3 reads CASSRTGDSYNSPLHF. In DNA, the CDR3 is TGTGCCAGCAGCCGTACAGGGGACTCCTATAATTCACCCCTCCACTTT.

This clonotype was counted only a few times. The chain employs TRBV7-8 and TRBJ1-5; D is unresolved. The germline V gene encodes CDR1 SGHVS and CDR2 FQNEAQ. This CDR3 contains 14 residues. V was trimmed by 2 bases and J by 2 bases, leaving 7 bases between them. The CDR3 sequence: CASSLMGRNQPQHF. For the CDR3, the DNA is TGTGCCAGCAGCTTAATGGGCCGCAATCAGCCCCAGCATTTT.

This clonotype appeared many times. The chain uses TRBV6-2 or TRBV6-3 and TRBJ2-1; D remains ambiguous. CDR1 MNHEY and CDR2 SVGEGT come from the germline V gene. The V end lost 6 bases, the J end lost 6 bases, and 0 bases lay between the germline ends. The CDR3 is 9 residues long. The CDR3 sequence is CASSNEQFF. The DNA of the CDR3 is TGTGCCAGCAGCAATGAGCAGTTCTTC.

This clonotype was detected a few times. The genes are TRBV4-3 and TRBJ2-3; 8 nucleotides agree with TRBD2. This CDR3 contains 17 residues. Germline-derived CDR1 and CDR2 are LGHNA and YSLEER. The V gene end was trimmed by 2 bases and the J gene end by 0 bases; junction bases not matched to a gene: 7. The CDR3 coding sequence is TGCGCCAGCAGCCAAAGCGCCAGCGGGGGCAGCACAGATACGCAGTATTTT. This sequence encodes CASSQSASGGSTDTQYF.

This clonotype showed up just a few times. The chain has TRBV28 and TRBJ2-5, with 13 bases lining up with TRBD2. The V segment lost 7 bases and the J segment 4 bases; nucleotides outside the gene matches: 15. The CDR3 consists of 18 residues. Germline values: CDR1 MDHEN, CDR2 SYDVKM. The CDR3: CASTSGTSGEGRGETQYF. CDR3 nucleotides: TGTGCCAGCACCTCCGGGACTAGCGGGGAGGGGAGGGGAGAGACCCAGTACTTC.

This clonotype has only a few counts. The rearrangement uses TRBV7-6 and TRBJ2-1; D is undetermined. There are 13 residues in the CDR3. Germline loops: CDR1 SGHVS, CDR2 FNYEAQ. Trimming shortened V by 5 bases and J by 7 bases, and 12 bases separated the two germline ends. The CDR3 coding sequence is TGTGCCAGCAGCCCAGGACGAGCGAATGAGCAGTTCTTC. Translation gives CASSPGRANEQFF. The full variable domain, with the rest looked up from reference TRBV7-6 and TRBJ2-1, is GAGVSQSPRYKVTKRGQDVALRCDPISGHVSLYWYRQALGQGPEFLTYFNYEAQQDKSGLPNDRFSAERPEGSISTLTIQRTEQRDSAMYRCASSPGRANEQFFGPGTRLTVL.

This clonotype has just a few counts. The chain couples TRBV7-9 to TRBJ2-2; 8 nucleotides agree with TRBD2. The CDR3 totals 17 residues. J lost 4 bases, V lost 5 bases, and 12 bases had no gene match. Looked up from germline, CDR1 is SEHNR and CDR2 is FQNEAQ (reference sequence). The CDR3 is CASSTTSGKLLTGELFF. The CDR3 nucleotides read TGTGCCAGCAGCACAACTAGCGGAAAACTGCTCACCGGGGAGCTGTTTTTT.

A few counts support this clonotype. V and J are TRBV5-1 and TRBJ2-2; no clear D. The CDR3 has 19 residues. Trimming pared 1 base from V and 0 bases from J, leaving 19 bases between. Germline loops: CDR1 SGHRS, CDR2 YFSETQ. The CDR3: CASSLLLNDDVANTGELFF. DNA of the CDR3: TGCGCCAGCAGCTTGTTGTTAAACGATGACGTCGCGAACACCGGGGAGCTGTTTTTT.

The rearrangement joins TRBV4-2 to TRBJ2-3, with 7 bases lining up with TRBD1. Germline V lookup: CDR1 LGHNA, CDR2 YNFKEQ. This CDR3 spans 15 amino acids. Trimming at V came to 4 bases and at J to 5 bases, leaving 9 bases not matched to a gene. CDR3 amino acids: CASSPIAGGIDTQYF. The DNA of the CDR3 is TGTGCCAGCAGCCCCATAGCAGGGGGTATAGATACGCAGTATTTT.

This clonotype has a single count. This sequence joins TRBV7-2 and TRBJ1-5; no definite D call. Trimming removed 5 bases at V and 7 bases at J, with 15 bases between. The CDR3 extends over 14 amino acids. Per germline, CDR1 SGHTA and CDR2 FQGNSA. The CDR3, as DNA: TGTGCCAGCAGCAGTGGTGGTGGGCTACAGCCCCAGCATTTT. This gives the protein CASSSGGGLQPQHF.

This clonotype has ten or more counts. The chain recombines TRBV6-5 with TRBJ2-7; the D gene is possibly TRBD1 (6 bases). Germline V CDR1 and CDR2: MNHEY, SVGAGI. V lost 6 bases, J lost 3 bases, and 21 bases lay in between. The CDR3 extends over 16 amino acids. This chain's CDR3 is CASSPRQTGLDYEQYF. The CDR3 bases are TGTGCCAGCAGCCCCCGCCAAACAGGGTTAGACTACGAGCAGTACTTC.

This clonotype was picked up a small number of times. V is TRBV6-2 or TRBV6-3 and J is TRBJ2-7, with unresolved D. Trimming pared 2 bases from V and 7 bases from J, leaving 12 bases between. The germline V gene has CDR1 MNHEY and CDR2 SVGEGT. The CDR3 is made up of 13 amino acids. CDR3 sequence: CASSYGPGGEQYF. CDR3 DNA: TGTGCCAGCAGTTACGGACCGGGTGGTGAGCAGTACTTC.

The rearrangement links TRBV6-5 to TRBJ1-1; D call uncertain. Trimming left V 2 bases short and J 3 bases short, with 7 bases between. The CDR3 extends over 13 amino acids. Germline-derived CDR1 and CDR2 are MNHEY and SVGAGI. The CDR3 loop is CASSYRGDTEAFF. The CDR3 nucleotides read TGTGCCAGCAGTTACCGAGGAGACACTGAAGCTTTCTTT.

V is TRBV29-1 and J is TRBJ2-1; TRBD2 matches 7 bases. Germline loops: CDR1 SQVTM, CDR2 ANQGSEA. The CDR3 covers 13 residues. Germline trimming cut 4 bases from V and 6 bases from J; bases unmatched to any gene: 6. In DNA form, the CDR3 reads TGCAGCGTTGTCTTGGGGGGGACCAATGAGCAGTTCTTC. Its translation: CSVVLGGTNEQFF.

CDR3 in DNA: TGCGCCAGCAGCTTGGTGTCCCTTGGAGATACGCAGTATTTT. Amino acid sequence: CASSLVSLGDTQYF. The V and J genes are TRBV5-1 and TRBJ2-3; the D is unclear. V was shortened by 0 bases and J by 5 bases, with 10 bases between the two germline ends. CDR1 is SGHRS, CDR2 YFSETQ, per germline. This CDR3 spans 14 amino acids.

This chain links TRBV9 with TRBJ2-5; 10 bases agree with TRBD2. The CDR3 length is 18 residues. Germline CDR1 SGDLS, CDR2 YYNGEE. V shed 2 bases, J shed 3 bases, and the junction held 13 bases outside the gene matches. CDR3 DNA: TGTGCCAGCAGCGTTCCCCCGCTAGCAGCGGGGGGGGAAGAGACCCAGTACTTC. Amino acids: CASSVPPLAAGGEETQYF.

The CDR3, as DNA: TGCGCCAGCAGTCAACCGCCTAGCGGGGGGTCACACGAGCAGTACGTC. Its protein is CASSQPPSGGSHEQYV. This rearrangement joins TRBV23-1 to TRBJ2-7; 11 nucleotides agree with TRBD2. Being an ORF, TRBV23-1 has a function that is uncertain. J lost 5 bases, V lost 2 bases, and 8 bases had no gene match. CDR3 length: 16 amino acids.

This clonotype occurred a few times. The chain recombines TRBV6-6 with TRBJ2-1; D is perhaps TRBD2 (5 bases). CDR3 size: 15 residues. The V end lost 7 bases, the J end lost 0 bases, and 13 bases lay between the germline ends. Germline V gene lookup returns CDR1 MNHNY and CDR2 SVGAGI (reference sequence). Here the CDR3 reads CASNHGVVSYNEQFF. The CDR3 coding sequence is TGTGCCAGCAACCACGGGGTGGTCTCCTACAATGAGCAGTTCTTC.

The gene calls are TRBV4-1 and TRBJ1-5; 7 nucleotides match TRBD1. Trimming cost V 4 bases and J 0 bases; bases outside gene matches: 6. The V gene's germline CDR1 is MGHRA and CDR2 YSYEKL. The CDR3 totals 16 residues. CDR3 in DNA: TGCGCCAGCAGCCGAGGGACAGATTATAGCAATCAGCCCCAGCATTTT. Encoded protein: CASSRGTDYSNQPQHF.

The chain joins TRBV10-3 to TRBJ2-7; D is uncertain. Trimming stripped 4 bases from V and 2 bases from J, with 9 bases between. The CDR3 has 13 residues. Germline CDR1 ENHRY, CDR2 SYGVKD. The CDR3 sequence: CAISADGPYEQYV. The CDR3 region has the DNA TGTGCCATCAGTGCGGACGGGCCCTACGAGCAGTACGTC.

This clonotype was counted only a few times. CDR3 DNA sequence: TGCGCCAGCAAAGAATTGGGGACTAGCGGGGGGGCCACGTACAATGAGCAGTTCTTC. It codes for CASKELGTSGGATYNEQFF. The chain couples TRBV10-2 to TRBJ2-1; 16 nucleotides line up with TRBD2. V shed 7 bases and J 4 bases; nucleotides not matched to a gene: 13. The CDR3 totals 19 residues. The germline V gene has CDR1 WSHSY and CDR2 SAAADI.

This clonotype was picked up a small number of times. V and J are TRBV2 and TRBJ1-5; D is perhaps TRBD1 (5 bases). The germline CDR1 and CDR2 sequences are SNHLY and FYNNEI. This CDR3 contains 13 residues. V dropped 7 bases and J dropped 6 bases, with 13 bases sitting between them. CDR3 region: CASTWRGGQPQHF. The CDR3 DNA reads as TGTGCCAGCACTTGGAGGGGAGGTCAGCCCCAGCATTTT.

This clonotype has ten or more counts. V is TRBV20-1 and J is TRBJ2-3; the D gene could be TRBD1 or TRBD2 (5 bases each). Between the trimmed V and J ends, which lost 3 bases and 2 bases, there was a span of 12 bases. Looked up from germline, CDR1 is DFQATT and CDR2 is SNEGSKA (reference sequence). The CDR3 loop spans 14 amino acids. The CDR3 DNA reads TGCAGTGCTAGTATGGGGGATGACACAGATACGCAGTATTTT. Encoded protein: CSASMGDDTDTQYF.

This clonotype was observed a few times. The J gene is TRBJ1-6, the V gene TRBV16; tentatively, D is TRBD1 (6 bases). V was cut by 0 bases and J by 6 bases, with 15 bases left in between. Germline V gene lookup returns CDR1 KGHSY and CDR2 FQNENV. This CDR3 spans 17 amino acids. The CDR3 region is CASSQSLTGHLNSPLHF. Here the CDR3 DNA reads TGTGCCAGCAGCCAATCCTTAACGGGACACCTTAATTCACCCCTCCACTTT.

The sample holds a few counts of this clonotype. The chain uses TRBV4-3 and TRBJ1-1; 9 positions agree with TRBD1. The length of the CDR3 is 14 residues. In germline, CDR1 is LGHNA, CDR2 YSLEER. The V gene end was trimmed by 4 bases and the J gene end by 4 bases; junction bases not matched to a gene: 4. CDR3: CASSPGQGFTEAFF. CDR3 sequence (DNA): TGCGCCAGCAGCCCGGGACAGGGTTTCACTGAAGCTTTCTTT.

This clonotype was observed many times. V is TRBV19 and J is TRBJ1-2, with no clear D. Germline-derived CDR1 and CDR2 are LNHDA and SQIVND (reference sequence). The CDR3 spans 14 residues. V lost 3 bases and J 3 bases, leaving 11 bases between the germline ends. The CDR3 loop reads CASSITLGDYGYTF. The CDR3 DNA reads TGTGCCAGTAGTATTACCCTCGGGGACTATGGCTACACCTTC. Based on the CDR3 plus reference TRBV19 and TRBJ1-2, the full variable domain is DGGITQSPKYLFRKEGQNVTLSCEQNLNHDAMYWYRQDPGQGLRLIYYSQIVNDFQKGDIAEGYSVSREKKESFPLTVTSAQKNPTAFYLCASSITLGDYGYTFGSGTRLTVV.